Below, 10 T cell receptor beta chains from the same sample are listed, as sequenced in a study of tumor-infiltrating lymphocytes in localized non-small cell lung cancer. Clones were read by immunoSEQ multiplex PCR, and TCRdb kept only the in-frame ones, dropping some. The sample yields 9,300 or so clones, about 70% seen once. The specimen sequenced was lung tumor tissue. Receptors originate from a human donor with non-small cell lung cancer.

The CDR3 loop is CASSPAGNYGYTF. The CDR3 DNA sequence: TGCGCCAGCAGCCCAGCAGGGAACTATGGCTACACCTTC. This chain connects TRBV5-1 to TRBJ1-2; perhaps TRBD1 as D (5 bases). The CDR3 extends over 13 amino acids. The germline V gene encodes CDR1 SGHRS and CDR2 YFSETQ. Trimming pared 4 bases from V and 2 bases from J, leaving 9 bases between.

This chain links TRBV4-1 with TRBJ2-1, with D uncertain. V was pared by 0 bases and J by 0 bases, with 9 bases between. CDR1 is MGHRA and CDR2 is YSYEKL in the germline V gene. The CDR3 runs to 16 residues. CDR3 nucleotide sequence: TGCGCCAGCAGCCAAGATGGGTCTAGCTCCTACAATGAGCAGTTCTTC. Translation: CASSQDGSSSYNEQFF.

This chain connects TRBV18 to TRBJ2-7; TRBD2 might be the D (6 bases). V shed 5 bases and J shed 5 bases, with 25 bases lying between them. Per germline, CDR1 KGHSH and CDR2 LQKENI. CDR3 length equals 17 residues. CDR3 nucleotide sequence: TGTGCCAGCTCATTTAGGAACGGGGCTCCGGAGGGCCACGAGCAGTACTTC. This gives the protein CASSFRNGAPEGHEQYF. Filled out from reference TRBV18 and TRBJ2-7, the complete variable domain reads NAGVMQNPRHLVRRRGQEARLRCSPMKGHSHVYWYRQLPEEGLKFMVYLQKENIIDESGMPKERFSAEFPKEGPSILRIQQVVRGDSAAYFCASSFRNGAPEGHEQYFGPGTRLTVT.

V and J are TRBV2 and TRBJ1-2; D is ambiguous. Per the germline V gene, CDR1 is SNHLY and CDR2 is FYNNEI. Deletions cut 4 bases from V and 4 bases from J, with 4 bases between. The CDR3 is 11 amino acids. CDR3 nucleotide sequence: TGTGCCAGCAGTGTCAGCTATGGCTACACCTTC. This encodes CASSVSYGYTF.

The gene calls are TRBV5-1 and TRBJ2-5; 9 bases agree with TRBD1. The CDR3 covers 15 residues. In germline, CDR1 is SGHRS, CDR2 YFSETQ. With 4 bases clipped from V and 4 bases from J, the junction kept 8 bases outside the gene matches. The CDR3 DNA reads TGCGCCAGCAGCGCTTCGGGACAGGGCCGAGAGACCCAGTACTTC. Its protein is CASSASGQGRETQYF. Based on the CDR3 plus reference TRBV5-1 and TRBJ2-5, the full variable domain is KAGVTQTPRYLIKTRGQQVTLSCSPISGHRSVSWYQQTPGQGLQFLFEYFSETQRNKGNFPGRFSGRQFSNSRSEMNVSTLELGDSALYLCASSASGQGRETQYFGPGTRLLVL.

The genes are TRBV28 and TRBJ1-3, with D unclear. CDR3 length: 13 residues. V lost 2 bases and J lost 4, with 6 bases in between. Germline values: CDR1 MDHEN, CDR2 SYDVKM. The CDR3 DNA reads as TGTGCCAGCAGTTTAGGTGAGGGAAACACCATATATTTT. Its translation is CASSLGEGNTIYF. Filled out from reference TRBV28 and TRBJ1-3, the complete variable domain reads DVKVTQSSRYLVKRTGEKVFLECVQDMDHENMFWYRQDPGLGLRLIYFSYDVKMKEKGDIPEGYSVSREKKERFSLILESASTNQTSMYLCASSLGEGNTIYFGEGSWLTVV.

This clone was recorded a few times. The chain links TRBV28 to TRBJ1-2; 10 positions agree with TRBD1. V gave up 3 bases and J gave up 7 bases; unmatched junction bases: 8. The CDR3 runs to 15 residues. Germline lookup yields CDR1 MDHEN and CDR2 SYDVKM. CDR3 sequence: CASSFFTGTGAGYTF. In nucleotides, the CDR3 is TGTGCCAGCAGTTTCTTTACCGGGACAGGGGCTGGCTACACCTTC.

This clone was seen only a few times. The chain is built from TRBV4-1 and TRBJ1-2; a weak D match, TRBD1 (6 bases). This CDR3 is built from 15 residues. Trimming pared 0 bases from V and 9 bases from J, leaving 17 bases between. Germline CDR1 reads MGHRA; CDR2 reads YSYEKL. CDR3 region: CASSQDTRGRGSYTF. CDR3 coding DNA: TGCGCCAGCAGCCAAGATACCAGGGGTCGCGGTAGCTACACCTTC.

J is TRBJ1-2 and V is TRBV25-1; tentative D call: TRBD1 (5 bases). The ends were cut back, 3 bases at V and 9 bases at J, with 17 bases in the middle. The CDR3 consists of 14 residues. Germline CDR1 MGHDK, CDR2 SYGVNS. The DNA of the CDR3 is TGTGCCAGCAGTGACATGTTAATGGGGCAGAGCTACACCTTC. This sequence encodes CASSDMLMGQSYTF.

The chain combines TRBV2 with TRBJ2-5, with D possibly being TRBD1 (5 bases). This CDR3 contains 16 residues. V lost 2 bases, J lost 5 bases, and 18 bases lay in between. Germline V gene lookup returns CDR1 SNHLY and CDR2 FYNNEI. In DNA form, the CDR3 reads TGTGCCAGCAGTGAACGCCCAACCAGGGATGAGGAGACCCAGTACTTC. Translating gives CASSERPTRDEETQYF.